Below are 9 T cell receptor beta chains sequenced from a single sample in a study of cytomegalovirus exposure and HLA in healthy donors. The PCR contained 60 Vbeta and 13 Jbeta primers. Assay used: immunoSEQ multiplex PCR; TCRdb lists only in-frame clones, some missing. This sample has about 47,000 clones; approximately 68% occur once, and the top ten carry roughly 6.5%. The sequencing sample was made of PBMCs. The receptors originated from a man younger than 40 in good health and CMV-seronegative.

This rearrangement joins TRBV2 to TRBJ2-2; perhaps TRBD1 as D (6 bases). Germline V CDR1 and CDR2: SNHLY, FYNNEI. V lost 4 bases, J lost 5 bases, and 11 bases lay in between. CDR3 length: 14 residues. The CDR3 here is CASSVMRGTGELFF. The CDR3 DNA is TGTGCCAGCAGTGTTATGAGGGGGACCGGGGAGCTGTTTTTT. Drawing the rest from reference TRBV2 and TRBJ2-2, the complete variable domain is EPEVTQTPSHQVTQMGQEVILRCVPISNHLYFYWYRQILGQKVEFLVSFYNNEISEKSEIFDDQFSVERPDGSNFTLKIRSTKLEDSAMYFCASSVMRGTGELFFGEGSRLTVL.

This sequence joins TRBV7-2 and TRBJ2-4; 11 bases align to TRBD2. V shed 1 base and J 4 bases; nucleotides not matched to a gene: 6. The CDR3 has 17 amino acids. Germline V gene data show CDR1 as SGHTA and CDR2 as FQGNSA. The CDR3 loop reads CASSLVASGGTKNIQYF. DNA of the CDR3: TGTGCCAGCAGCTTAGTGGCTAGCGGGGGGACAAAAAACATTCAGTACTTC.

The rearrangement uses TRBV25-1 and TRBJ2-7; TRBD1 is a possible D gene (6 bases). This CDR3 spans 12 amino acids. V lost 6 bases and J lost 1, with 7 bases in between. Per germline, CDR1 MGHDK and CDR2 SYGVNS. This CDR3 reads CASRQGSYEQYF. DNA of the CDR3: TGTGCCAGCAGACAGGGTTCCTACGAGCAGTACTTC.

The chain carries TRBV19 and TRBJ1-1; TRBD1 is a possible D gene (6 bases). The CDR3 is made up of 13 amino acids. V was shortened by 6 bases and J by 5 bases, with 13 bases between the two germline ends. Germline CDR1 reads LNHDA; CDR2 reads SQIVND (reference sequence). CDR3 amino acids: CASRGQGQTEAFF. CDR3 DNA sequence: TGTGCCAGTAGGGGGCAGGGACAAACTGAAGCTTTCTTT.

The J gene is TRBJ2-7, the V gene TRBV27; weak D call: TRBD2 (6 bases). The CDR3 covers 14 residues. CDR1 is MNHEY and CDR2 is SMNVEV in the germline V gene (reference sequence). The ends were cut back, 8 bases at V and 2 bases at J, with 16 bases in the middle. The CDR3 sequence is CASGTGTSAYEQYF. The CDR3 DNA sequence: TGTGCCAGCGGAACCGGGACTTCTGCCTACGAGCAGTACTTC.

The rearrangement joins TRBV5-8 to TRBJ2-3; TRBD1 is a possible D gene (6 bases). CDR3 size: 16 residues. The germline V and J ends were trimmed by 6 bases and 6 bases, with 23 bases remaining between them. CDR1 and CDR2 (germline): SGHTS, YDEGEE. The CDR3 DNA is TGTGCCAGCAACAGAGAAGGACAGCTTAGGGGTGATACGCAGTATTTT. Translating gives CASNREGQLRGDTQYF.

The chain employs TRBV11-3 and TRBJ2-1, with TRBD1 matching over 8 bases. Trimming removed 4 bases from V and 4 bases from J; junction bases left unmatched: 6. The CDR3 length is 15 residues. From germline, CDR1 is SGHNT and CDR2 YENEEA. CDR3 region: CASSSRTGSYNEQFF. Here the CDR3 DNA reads TGTGCCAGCAGCTCAAGGACAGGGAGTTACAATGAGCAGTTCTTC.

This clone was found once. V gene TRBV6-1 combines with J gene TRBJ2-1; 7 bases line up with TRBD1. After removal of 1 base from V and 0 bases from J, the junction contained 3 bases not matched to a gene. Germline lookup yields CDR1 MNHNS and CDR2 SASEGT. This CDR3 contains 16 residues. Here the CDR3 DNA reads TGTGCCAGCAGTGAAGACAGGGGCCCCTCCTACAATGAGCAGTTCTTC. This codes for CASSEDRGPSYNEQFF.

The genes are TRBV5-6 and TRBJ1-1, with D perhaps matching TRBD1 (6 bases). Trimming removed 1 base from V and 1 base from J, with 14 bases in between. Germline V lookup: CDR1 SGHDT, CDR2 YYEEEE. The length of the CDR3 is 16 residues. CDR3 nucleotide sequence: TGTGCCAGCAGCTTGAATCTCGGGACAAGGAACACTGAAGCTTTCTTT. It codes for CASSLNLGTRNTEAFF.